This TCR beta chain originates from a study of T cells after yellow fever vaccination. Study-level background: Low-cell-number fractions were prepared with SMART-Seq v4 Ultra Low Input. Study observations and caveats: A secondary response was less intense yet reached its peak sooner, at day 5 versus 15. In post-booster samples, most primary-vaccination clones reappeared (just under 98% CD4, over 70% CD8). Contamination by abundant bulk-population clonotypes could be present in FACS-sorted repertoires.

TCRdb ran MiXCR on the 5' RACE reads and lists one entry per CDR3 protein. The sample records more than 95,000 distinct CDR3 sequences, more than 5.5% being singletons. This clonotype was observed many times. As yet, its antigen is unknown. Deletions cut 2 bases from V and 9 bases from J, with 14 bases between. The germline gives CDR1 MDHEN, CDR2 SYDVKM. The CDR3 has 14 amino acids. V usage is TRBV28 and J usage is TRBJ2-1; the D call may be TRBD1 or TRBD2 (6 bases each). This clonotype originated in a man aged 18 to 35 who received the YFV17D yellow fever vaccine. The sample in question was CD4+ T cells sorted from PBMCs, obtained 45 days after the first yellow fever vaccination. The CDR3 bases are TGTGCCAGCAGTTTAGGGGGGCTGGGGGGTGAGCAGTTCTTC. It translates to CASSLGGLGGEQFF.